Listed below are T cell receptor beta chains from one sample, sequenced in a study of blood T cells in healthy people across ages. MiXCR, applied by TCRdb to the 5' RACE reads, yields one record per CDR3 protein. This table holds around 650,000 distinct CDR3 sequences, roughly 30% found once. Sequenced sample: blood. These receptors all stem from a woman of 80 years or more in good health. The CDR3 runs from the conserved cysteine through the conserved F or W. A D gene is named only where the DNA matches it firmly. Size tells how often a clone was seen (once, few, many) or the class of an expanded clone, and some rows leave it out.

J | size | D | V | CDR3 | DNA
TRBJ2-3 | NA | TRBD2 | TRBV12-3/TRBV12-4 | CASSSAGVSADVQYF | TGTGCCAGCAGTTCGGCGGGAGTGAGCGCAGATGTGCAGTATTTT
TRBJ1-5 | many | NA | TRBV6-5 | CASSPRRGRNQPQHF | TGTGCCAGCAGTCCCCGGCGAGGGCGCAATCAGCCCCAGCATTTT
TRBJ2-3 | few | TRBD2 | TRBV9 | CASSTTLAESTDTQYF | TGTGCCAGCAGCACAACACTAGCGGAGTCCACAGATACGCAGTATTTT
TRBJ2-3 | NA | NA | TRBV2 | CASSEARWGGTDTQYF | TGTGCCAGCAGTGAAGCGCGGTGGGGGGGCACAGATACGCAGTATTTT
TRBJ2-1 | NA | NA | TRBV5-5 | CTSSLDLPYNEQFF | TGCACCAGCAGCTTGGATCTTCCTTACAATGAGCAGTTCTTC
TRBJ2-3 | NA | TRBD2 | TRBV5-1 | CASSLGVSGGADTQYF | TGCGCCAGCAGCTTGGGAGTTAGCGGGGGCGCAGATACGCAGTATTTT
TRBJ1-1 | many | TRBD1 | TRBV5-1 | CASSLAGTGRTEAFF | TGCGCCAGCAGCTTGGCTGGGACAGGGCGCACTGAAGCTTTCTTT
TRBJ1-1 | few | NA | TRBV4-2 | CASRPSVKIPGTPNTEAFF | TGTGCCAGTAGACCTAGTGTCAAGATTCCCGGGACACCAAACACTGAAGCTTTCTTT
TRBJ2-1 | NA | TRBD2 | TRBV20-1 | CSARDPWTSPHNEQFF | TGCAGTGCTAGAGATCCCTGGACTAGCCCCCACAATGAGCAGTTCTTC
TRBJ1-2 | NA | NA | TRBV6-5 | CASSYTQGRIGYTF | TGTGCCAGCAGTTACACACAGGGAAGGATTGGCTACACCTTC
TRBJ1-2 | many | NA | TRBV10-3 | CAILGHDVLFRGYTF | TGTGCCATCCTCGGACACGATGTTCTCTTCCGCGGCTACACCTTC
TRBJ1-2 | many | NA | TRBV3-1 | CATRPSGFDGYTF | TGTGCCACCCGCCCATCAGGGTTTGATGGCTACACCTTC
TRBJ1-2 | NA | TRBD1 | TRBV5-1 | CASSADRGYYGYTF | TGCGCCAGCAGCGCGGACAGGGGCTACTATGGCTACACCTTC
TRBJ2-7 | many | TRBD1 | TRBV12-3/TRBV12-4 | CASSRARGHEQYF | TGTGCCAGCTCAAGAGCCAGGGGGCACGAGCAGTACTTC
TRBJ1-6 | few | NA | TRBV9 | CASSSSGQYGSPLHF | NA
TRBJ1-1 | many | NA | TRBV12-3/TRBV12-4 | CASSLQGPTEAFF | TGTGCCAGCAGTTTACAGGGTCCCACTGAAGCTTTCTTT
TRBJ2-7 | NA | NA | TRBV5-1 | CASSLAMLSYEQYF | TGCGCCAGCAGCTTGGCGATGCTATCCTACGAGCAGTACTTC
TRBJ2-5 | many | TRBD2 | TRBV6-5 | CASSPGGAGTQYF | TGTGCCAGCAGCCCCGGGGGGGCTGGGACCCAGTACTTC
TRBJ2-3 | NA | NA | TRBV20-1 | CSARSHGLGVTDTQYF | TGCAGTGCTCGAAGCCATGGGCTAGGGGTCACAGATACGCAGTATTTT
TRBJ2-7 | many | NA | TRBV9 | CASSAGMERIYEQYF | TGTGCCAGCAGCGCCGGGATGGAAAGGATCTACGAGCAGTACTTC
TRBJ1-6 | NA | TRBD1 | TRBV5-1 | CATKEGTGSNSPLHF | TGCGCCACCAAGGAGGGGACAGGGAGTAATTCACCCCTCCACTTT
TRBJ2-1 | many | NA | TRBV7-2 | CASSLLGGAFNEQFF | TGTGCCAGCAGCTTACTCGGGGGCGCCTTCAATGAGCAGTTCTTC
TRBJ2-3 | many | TRBD2 | TRBV7-2 | CASSLEPSGGGTQYF | TGTGCCAGCAGCTTAGAGCCTAGCGGGGGAGGGACGCAGTATTTT
TRBJ1-1 | many | NA | TRBV6-2/TRBV6-3 | CATQNMRQLAEAFF | TGTGCCACCCAGAATATGAGACAGTTGGCTGAAGCTTTCTTT
TRBJ2-1 | NA | TRBD2 | TRBV6-5 | CASSYSISGLDEQFF | TGTGCCAGCAGTTACTCGATTAGCGGGCTAGATGAGCAGTTCTTC
TRBJ2-1 | NA | TRBD2 | TRBV19 | CASITSGGRNEQFF | TGTGCCAGTATTACTAGCGGGGGGCGGAATGAGCAGTTCTTC
TRBJ1-3 | few | TRBD1 | TRBV7-2 | CASSLGGTGLNTIYF | TGTGCCAGCAGCTTAGGCGGGACAGGATTAAACACCATATATTTT
TRBJ2-3 | NA | NA | TRBV20-1 | CSAQTDGTDTQYF | TGCAGTGCCCAGACAGATGGCACAGATACGCAGTATTTT
TRBJ2-1 | NA | TRBD1 | TRBV6-1 | CASSELGGTYNEQFF | TGTGCCAGCAGTGAACTAGGGGGCACCTACAATGAGCAGTTCTTC
TRBJ1-4 | NA | NA | TRBV18 | CASSQGLNEKLFF | TGTGCCAGCTCACAGGGGTTAAATGAAAAACTGTTTTTT
TRBJ2-7 | NA | NA | TRBV20-1 | CSANPGASAEQYF | TGCAGTGCTAACCCAGGGGCGTCCGCCGAGCAGTACTTC
TRBJ2-5 | many | TRBD2 | TRBV25-1 | CASSEEGLGRPQYF | TGTGCCAGCAGTGAGGAGGGACTAGGCAGGCCCCAGTACTTC
TRBJ2-3 | many | TRBD2 | TRBV20-1 | CSTAGGGTDTQYF | TGCAGTACAGCGGGGGGGGGCACAGATACGCAGTATTTT
TRBJ2-7 | many | TRBD2 | TRBV18 | CASSPRKVSGGYEQYF | TGTGCCAGCTCACCAAGGAAGGTTAGCGGGGGCTACGAGCAGTACTTC
TRBJ2-1 | many | NA | TRBV3-1 | CASSLRGRDHEQFF | TGTGCCAGCAGCCTCAGGGGGAGGGATCATGAGCAGTTCTTC
TRBJ1-1 | NA | NA | TRBV5-1 | CASSLVEGYTKAFF | TGCGCCAGCAGCTTGGTCGAGGGATACACTAAAGCTTTCTTT